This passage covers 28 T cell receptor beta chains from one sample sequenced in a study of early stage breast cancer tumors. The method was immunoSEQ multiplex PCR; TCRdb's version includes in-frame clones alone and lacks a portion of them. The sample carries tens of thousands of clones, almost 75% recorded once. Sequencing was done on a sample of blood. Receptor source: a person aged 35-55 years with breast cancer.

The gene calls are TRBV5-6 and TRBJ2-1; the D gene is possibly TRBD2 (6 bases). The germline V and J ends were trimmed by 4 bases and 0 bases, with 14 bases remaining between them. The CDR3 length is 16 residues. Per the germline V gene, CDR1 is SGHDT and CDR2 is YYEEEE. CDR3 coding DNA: TGTGCCAGCAGCCCGTACGGGAGCCCCTCCTACAATGAGCAGTTCTTC. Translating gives CASSPYGSPSYNEQFF.

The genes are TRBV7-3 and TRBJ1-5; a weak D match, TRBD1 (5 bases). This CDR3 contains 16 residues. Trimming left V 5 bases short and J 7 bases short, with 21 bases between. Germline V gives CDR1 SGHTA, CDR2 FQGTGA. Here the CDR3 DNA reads TGTGCCAGCAGCCCCGTTAAAGGGGCGAATGACCAGCCCCAGCATTTT. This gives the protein CASSPVKGANDQPQHF.

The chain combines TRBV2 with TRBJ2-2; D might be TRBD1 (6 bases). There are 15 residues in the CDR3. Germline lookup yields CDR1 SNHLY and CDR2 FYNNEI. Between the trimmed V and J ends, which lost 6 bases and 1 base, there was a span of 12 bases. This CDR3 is CASSRGRENTGELFF. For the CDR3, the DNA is TGTGCCAGCAGCAGGGGACGGGAGAACACCGGGGAGCTGTTTTTT.

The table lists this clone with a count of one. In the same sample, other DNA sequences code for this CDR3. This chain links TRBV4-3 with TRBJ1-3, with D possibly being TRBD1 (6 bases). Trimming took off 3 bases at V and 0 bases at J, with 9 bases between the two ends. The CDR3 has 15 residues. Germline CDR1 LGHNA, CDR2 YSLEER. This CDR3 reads CASSQDSRSGNTIYF. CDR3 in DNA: TGCGCCAGCAGCCAGGACAGTCGCTCTGGAAACACCATATATTTT.

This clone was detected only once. DNA for the CDR3: TGTGCCAGCAGCAAAGCCGGGGCAAACTCTGGAAACACCATATATTTT. Translating gives CASSKAGANSGNTIYF. V and J are TRBV7-6 and TRBJ1-3, with a tentative D call TRBD1 (5 bases). Trimming cost V 5 bases and J 0 bases, with 14 bases left between them. Germline CDR1 reads SGHVS; CDR2 reads FNYEAQ. There are 16 residues in the CDR3.

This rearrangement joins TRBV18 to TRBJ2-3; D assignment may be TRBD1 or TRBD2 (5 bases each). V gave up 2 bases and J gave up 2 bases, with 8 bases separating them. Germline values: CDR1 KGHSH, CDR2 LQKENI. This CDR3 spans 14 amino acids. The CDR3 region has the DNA TGTGCCAGCTCACCAGGGGACCTCACAGATACGCAGTATTTT. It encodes CASSPGDLTDTQYF. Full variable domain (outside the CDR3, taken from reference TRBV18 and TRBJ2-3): NAGVMQNPRHLVRRRGQEARLRCSPMKGHSHVYWYRQLPEEGLKFMVYLQKENIIDESGMPKERFSAEFPKEGPSILRIQQVVRGDSAAYFCASSPGDLTDTQYFGPGTRLTVL.

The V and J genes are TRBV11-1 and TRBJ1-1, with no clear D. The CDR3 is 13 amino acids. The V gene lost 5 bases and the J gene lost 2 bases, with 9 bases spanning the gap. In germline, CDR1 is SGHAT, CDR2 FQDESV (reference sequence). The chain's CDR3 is CASSLGINTEAFF. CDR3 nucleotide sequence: TGTGCCAGCAGCCTCGGGATAAACACTGAAGCTTTCTTT.

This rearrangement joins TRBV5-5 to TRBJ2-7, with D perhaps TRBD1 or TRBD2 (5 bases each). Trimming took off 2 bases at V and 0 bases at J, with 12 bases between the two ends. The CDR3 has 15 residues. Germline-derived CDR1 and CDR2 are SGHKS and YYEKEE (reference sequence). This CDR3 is CASSLRAGSSYEQYF. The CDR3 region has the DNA TGTGCCAGCAGCTTAAGGGCAGGGAGCTCCTACGAGCAGTACTTC.

The DNA for the CDR3 is TGTGCCAGCAGATCCCAGCGGGAGGGGCAAGAGACCCAGTACTTC. Its protein is CASRSQREGQETQYF. The chain couples TRBV28 to TRBJ2-5; TRBD2 aligns across 10 bases. Trimming at V came to 6 bases and at J to 2 bases, leaving 6 bases not matched to a gene. The germline gives CDR1 MDHEN, CDR2 SYDVKM. The CDR3 spans 15 residues. The full variable domain, rest sourced from reference TRBV28 and TRBJ2-5, is DVKVTQSSRYLVKRTGEKVFLECVQDMDHENMFWYRQDPGLGLRLIYFSYDVKMKEKGDIPEGYSVSREKKERFSLILESASTNQTSMYLCASRSQREGQETQYFGPGTRLLVL.

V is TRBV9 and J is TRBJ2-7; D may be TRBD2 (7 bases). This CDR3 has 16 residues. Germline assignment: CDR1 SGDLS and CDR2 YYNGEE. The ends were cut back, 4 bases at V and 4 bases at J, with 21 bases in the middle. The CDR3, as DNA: TGTGCCAGCAGCCTAGGATCTGAAAGGGGGGGGTACGAGCAGTACTTC. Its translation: CASSLGSERGGYEQYF.

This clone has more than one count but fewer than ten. CDR3 sequence (DNA): TGTGCCAGCAGTTTGGACGGTACCTACGAGCAGTACTTC. The encoded protein is CASSLDGTYEQYF. The rearrangement joins TRBV27 to TRBJ2-7; unclear D gene. V was cut by 3 bases and J by 2 bases, with 8 bases left in between. In germline, CDR1 is MNHEY, CDR2 SMNVEV (reference sequence). The CDR3 extends over 13 amino acids.

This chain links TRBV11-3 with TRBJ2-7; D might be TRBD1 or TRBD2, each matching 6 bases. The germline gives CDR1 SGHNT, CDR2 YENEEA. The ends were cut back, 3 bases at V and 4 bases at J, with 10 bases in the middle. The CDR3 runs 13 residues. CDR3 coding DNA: TGTGCCAGCAGCTTGACTAGGGGGTACGAGCAGTACTTC. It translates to CASSLTRGYEQYF. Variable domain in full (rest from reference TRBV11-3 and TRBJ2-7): EAGVVQSPRYKIIEKKQPVAFWCNPISGHNTLYWYLQNLGQGPELLIRYENEEAVDDSQLPKDRFSAERLKGVDSTLKIQPAELGDSAVYLCASSLTRGYEQYFGPGTRLTVT.

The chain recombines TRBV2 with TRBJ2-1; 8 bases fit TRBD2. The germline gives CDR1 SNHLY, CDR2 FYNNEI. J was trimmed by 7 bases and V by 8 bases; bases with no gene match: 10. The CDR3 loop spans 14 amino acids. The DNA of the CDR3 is TGTGCCAGCCTACCGGGACTAGTGACGAATGAGCAGTTCTTC. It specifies CASLPGLVTNEQFF.

The DNA of the CDR3 is TGTGCCAGCAGCACCGGGACTAGCGGTCGCACAGATACGCAGTATTTT. Residues: CASSTGTSGRTDTQYF. The chain carries TRBV11-2 and TRBJ2-3, with 11 bases fitting TRBD2. The CDR3 loop spans 16 amino acids. Germline CDR1 is SGHAT and CDR2 is FQNNGV. With V trimmed by 5 bases and J by 1 base, 5 bases remained unmatched. Combining the CDR3 with reference TRBV11-2 and TRBJ2-3 gives the whole variable domain EAGVAQSPRYKIIEKRQSVAFWCNPISGHATLYWYQQILGQGPKLLIQFQNNGVVDDSQLPKDRFSAERLKGVDSTLKIQPAKLEDSAVYLCASSTGTSGRTDTQYFGPGTRLTVL.

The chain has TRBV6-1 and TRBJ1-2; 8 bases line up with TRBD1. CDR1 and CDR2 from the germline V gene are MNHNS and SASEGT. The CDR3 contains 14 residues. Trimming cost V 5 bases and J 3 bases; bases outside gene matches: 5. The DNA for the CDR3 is TGTGCCAGCAGTCGACAGGGGCCGGACTATGGCTACACCTTC. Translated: CASSRQGPDYGYTF.

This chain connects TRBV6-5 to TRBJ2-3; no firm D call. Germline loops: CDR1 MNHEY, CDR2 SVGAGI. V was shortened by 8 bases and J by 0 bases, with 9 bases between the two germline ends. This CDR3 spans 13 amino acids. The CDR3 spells CASARDSTDTQYF. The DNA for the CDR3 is TGTGCCAGCGCTCGTGACAGCACAGATACGCAGTATTTT.

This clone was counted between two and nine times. In nucleotides, the CDR3 is TGTGCCAGCAGCTTGGGCACCACCTACGAGCAGTACTTC. Protein: CASSLGTTYEQYF. This chain links TRBV5-6 with TRBJ2-7; no clear D gene. The CDR3 is 13 amino acids. V shed 0 bases and J shed 2 bases, with 6 bases lying between them. Germline V gives CDR1 SGHDT, CDR2 YYEEEE.

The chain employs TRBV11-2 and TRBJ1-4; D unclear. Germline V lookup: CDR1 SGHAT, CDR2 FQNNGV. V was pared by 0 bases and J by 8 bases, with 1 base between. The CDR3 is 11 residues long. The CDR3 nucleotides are TGTGCCAGCAGCTTAGACGAAAAACTGTTTTTT. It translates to CASSLDEKLFF.

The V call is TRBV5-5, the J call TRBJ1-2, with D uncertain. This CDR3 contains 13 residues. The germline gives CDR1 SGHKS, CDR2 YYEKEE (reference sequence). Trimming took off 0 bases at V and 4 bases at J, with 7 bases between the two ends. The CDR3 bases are TGTGCCAGCAGCTTGGGAGTAATCTATGGCTACACCTTC. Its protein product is CASSLGVIYGYTF.

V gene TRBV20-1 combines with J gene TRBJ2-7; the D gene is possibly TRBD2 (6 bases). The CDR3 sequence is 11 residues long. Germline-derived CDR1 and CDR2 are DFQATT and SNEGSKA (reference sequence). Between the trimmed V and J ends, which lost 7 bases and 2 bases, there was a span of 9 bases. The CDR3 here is CSGTNTYEQYF. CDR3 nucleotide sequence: TGCAGTGGGACTAACACCTACGAGCAGTACTTC.

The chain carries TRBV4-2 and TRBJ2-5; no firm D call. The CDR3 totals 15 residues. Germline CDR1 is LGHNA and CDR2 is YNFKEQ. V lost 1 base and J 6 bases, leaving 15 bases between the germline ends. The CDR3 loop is CASSQVKGFVKTQYF. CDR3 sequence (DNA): TGTGCCAGCAGCCAAGTCAAGGGTTTTGTAAAGACCCAGTACTTC.

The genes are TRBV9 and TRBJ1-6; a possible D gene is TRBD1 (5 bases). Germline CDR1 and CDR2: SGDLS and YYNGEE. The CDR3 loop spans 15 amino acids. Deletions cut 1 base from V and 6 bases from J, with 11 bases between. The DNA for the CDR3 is TGTGCCAGCAGCGTAAGATTGACAGCTAATTCACCCCTCCACTTT. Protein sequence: CASSVRLTANSPLHF.

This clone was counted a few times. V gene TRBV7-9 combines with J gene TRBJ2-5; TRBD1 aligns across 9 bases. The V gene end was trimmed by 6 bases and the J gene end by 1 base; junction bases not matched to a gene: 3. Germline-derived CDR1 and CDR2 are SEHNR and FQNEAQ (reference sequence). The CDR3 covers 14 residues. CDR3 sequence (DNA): TGTGCCAGCAGGTCACAGGGGGCCCAAGAGACCCAGTACTTC. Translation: CASRSQGAQETQYF. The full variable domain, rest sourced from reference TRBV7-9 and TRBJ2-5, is DTGVSQNPRHKITKRGQNVTFRCDPISEHNRLYWYRQTLGQGPEFLTYFQNEAQLEKSRLLSDRFSAERPKGSFSTLEIQRTEQGDSAMYLCASRSQGAQETQYFGPGTRLLVL.

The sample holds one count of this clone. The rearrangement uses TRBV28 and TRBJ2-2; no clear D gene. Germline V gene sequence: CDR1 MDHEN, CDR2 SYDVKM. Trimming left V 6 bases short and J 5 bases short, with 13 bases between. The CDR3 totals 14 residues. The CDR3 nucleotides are TGTGCCAGCAGGCTGTCCCTTTCGACCGGGGAGCTGTTTTTT. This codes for CASRLSLSTGELFF.

The CDR3 DNA is TGTGCCAGCAGTTTTTTGAGGTCTTCCTCCACCGGGGAGCTGTTTTTT. As protein: CASSFLRSSSTGELFF. The chain is built from TRBV27 and TRBJ2-2; D gene ambiguous. Germline CDR1 and CDR2: MNHEY and SMNVEV (reference sequence). CDR3 length equals 16 residues. V was cut by 3 bases and J by 4 bases, with 15 bases left in between.

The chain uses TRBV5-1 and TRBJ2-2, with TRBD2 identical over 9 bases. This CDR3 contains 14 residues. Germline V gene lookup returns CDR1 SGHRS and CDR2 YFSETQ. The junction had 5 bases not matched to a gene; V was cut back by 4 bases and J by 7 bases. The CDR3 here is CASSLAGTVGELFF. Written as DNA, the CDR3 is TGCGCCAGCAGCCTAGCGGGAACGGTCGGGGAGCTGTTTTTT.

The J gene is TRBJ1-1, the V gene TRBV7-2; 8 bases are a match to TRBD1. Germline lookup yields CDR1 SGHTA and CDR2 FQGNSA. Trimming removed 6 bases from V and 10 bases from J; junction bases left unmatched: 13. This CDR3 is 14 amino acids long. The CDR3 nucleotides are TGTGCCAGCAGGTTACAGGGGGATCAGGCACGAGCTTTCTTT. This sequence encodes CASRLQGDQARAFF.

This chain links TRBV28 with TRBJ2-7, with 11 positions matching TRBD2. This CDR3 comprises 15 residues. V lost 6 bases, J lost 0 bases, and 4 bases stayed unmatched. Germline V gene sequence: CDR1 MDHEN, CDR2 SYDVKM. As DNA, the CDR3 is TGTGCCAGCAGACGACTAGCGGGGAACTCCTACGAGCAGTACTTC. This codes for CASRRLAGNSYEQYF.